This is a list of T cell receptor beta chains from one sample in a study of shared clonotypes between healthy human individuals. Measured with immunoSEQ multiplex PCR; TCRdb has only the in-frame clones, and not every one. In the table there are about 480,000 clones, approximately 79% of which are singletons. The specimen was PBMCs. Every receptor here comes from a woman in her thirties or forties in good health. Some clones in this sample may be carry-over from other donors' samples. Each CDR3 is given with its conserved first and last residue. A D gene is named only where the DNA matches it firmly. Where a row states a size, it is once, few, many or the class of an expanded clone; other rows omit it.

CDR3aa: CASSLVGGTDNEQFF; CDR3nt: TGTGCCAGCAGCTTAGTTGGCGGGACTGACAATGAGCAGTTCTTC; v_gene: TRBV7-8; abundance: NA; d_gene: NA; j_gene: TRBJ2-1
CDR3aa: CASSLDQGGSSYNEQFF; CDR3nt: TGTGCCAGCAGCTTAGATCAAGGTGGGAGCTCCTACAATGAGCAGTTCTTC; v_gene: TRBV11-3; abundance: NA; d_gene: NA; j_gene: TRBJ2-1
CDR3aa: CASSLDNVGVQPQHF; CDR3nt: TGTGCCAGCAGCTTAGATAATGTAGGGGTGCAGCCCCAGCATTTT; v_gene: TRBV11-2; abundance: NA; d_gene: NA; j_gene: TRBJ1-5
CDR3aa: CASSLTSPTGVPTF; CDR3nt: TGTGCCAGCAGCCTGACGTCCCCAACAGGGGTTCCCACCTTC; v_gene: TRBV11-2; abundance: few; d_gene: TRBD1; j_gene: TRBJ1-2
CDR3aa: CASHSYGYTF; CDR3nt: TGTGCCAGCCACAGCTATGGCTACACCTTC; v_gene: TRBV28; abundance: NA; d_gene: NA; j_gene: TRBJ1-2
CDR3aa: CASSQTGQETQYF; CDR3nt: TGTGCCAGCTCACAAACGGGGCAAGAGACCCAGTACTTC; v_gene: TRBV18; abundance: once; d_gene: NA; j_gene: TRBJ2-5
CDR3aa: CAWSPKDTQYF; CDR3nt: TGTGCCTGGAGTCCGAAGGATACGCAGTATTTT; v_gene: TRBV30; abundance: NA; d_gene: NA; j_gene: TRBJ2-3
CDR3aa: CASSPGLASDTQYF; CDR3nt: TGCGCCAGCAGCCCGGGACTAGCTTCAGATACGCAGTATTTT; v_gene: TRBV5-1; abundance: NA; d_gene: TRBD2; j_gene: TRBJ2-3
CDR3aa: CASRGSTGNTEAFF; CDR3nt: TGTGCCAGCAGGGGTTCGACGGGGAACACTGAAGCTTTCTTT; v_gene: TRBV28; abundance: NA; d_gene: NA; j_gene: TRBJ1-1
CDR3aa: CASSLMGDEQYF; CDR3nt: TGTGCCAGCAGTTTAATGGGTGACGAGCAGTACTTC; v_gene: TRBV28; abundance: NA; d_gene: NA; j_gene: TRBJ2-7
CDR3aa: CASSFGAGGPLSEQYF; CDR3nt: TGTGCCAGCAGCTTTGGAGCGGGAGGTCCTTTAAGTGAGCAGTACTTC; v_gene: TRBV7-9; abundance: NA; d_gene: TRBD2; j_gene: TRBJ2-7